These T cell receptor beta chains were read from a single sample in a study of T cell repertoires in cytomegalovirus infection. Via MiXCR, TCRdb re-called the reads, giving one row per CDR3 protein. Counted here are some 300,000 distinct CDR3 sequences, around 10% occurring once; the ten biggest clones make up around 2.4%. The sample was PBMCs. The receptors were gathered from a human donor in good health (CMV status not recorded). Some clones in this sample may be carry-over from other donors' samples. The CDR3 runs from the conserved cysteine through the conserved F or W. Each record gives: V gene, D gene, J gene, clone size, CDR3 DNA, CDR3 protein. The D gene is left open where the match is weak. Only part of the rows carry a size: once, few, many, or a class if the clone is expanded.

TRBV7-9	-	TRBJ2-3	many	TGTGCCAGCAGCTCTTCCCTCCTGGGACGGCTCCCGAATACGCAGTATTTT	CASSSSLLGRLPNTQYF
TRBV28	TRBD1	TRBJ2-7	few	TGTGCCAGCAGTTCCGGGACAGGGGGGAGCTACTACGAGCAGTACTTC	CASSSGTGGSYYEQYF
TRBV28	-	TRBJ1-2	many	TGTGCCAGCAGTCCTGCCGGCAGGGGTGGTGGCTACACCTTC	CASSPAGRGGGYTF
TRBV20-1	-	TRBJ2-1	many	TGCAGTGCTAGGGAACCGGGACACGGAAGGTACAATGAGCAGTTCTTC	CSAREPGHGRYNEQFF
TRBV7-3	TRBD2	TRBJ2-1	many	TGTGCCAGCAGCGCCAGCGGGGGGGTATACAATGAGCAGTTCTTC	CASSASGGVYNEQFF
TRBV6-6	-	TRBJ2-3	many	TGTGCCAGCAGTTACCAAACCAGGGATACGCAGTATTTT	CASSYQTRDTQYF
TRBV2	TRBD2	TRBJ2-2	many	TGTGCCAGCAGTGGTAGCGGGGCGAACACCGGGGAGCTGTTTTTT	CASSGSGANTGELFF
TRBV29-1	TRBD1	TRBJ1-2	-	TGCAGTGTAGAACAGGGGTCCCGTGGCTACACCTTC	CSVEQGSRGYTF
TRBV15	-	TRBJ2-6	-	TGTGCCACCAGCCCCAGGTCTGGGGCCAACGTCCTGACTTTC	CATSPRSGANVLTF
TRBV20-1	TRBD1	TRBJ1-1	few	TGCAGTGCTGGGCCGCTTAGGACAGGGAACACTGAAGCTTTCTTT	CSAGPLRTGNTEAFF
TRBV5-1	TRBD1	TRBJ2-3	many	TGCGCCAGCAGCACCGGACAGGGAAGGGACACAGATACGCAGTATTTT	CASSTGQGRDTDTQYF
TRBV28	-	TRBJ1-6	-	TGTGCCAGCAGTTTGCAGACAGTGGATAATTCACCCCTCCACTTT	CASSLQTVDNSPLHF
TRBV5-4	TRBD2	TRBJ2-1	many	TGTGCCAGCAGCACTCCTAGCGGGGCCGGTGAGCAGTTCTTC	CASSTPSGAGEQFF
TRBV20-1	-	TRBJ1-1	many	TGCAGTGCTAGAGATTTACGAGTGAACACTGAAGCTTTCTTT	CSARDLRVNTEAFF
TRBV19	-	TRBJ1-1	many	TGTGCCAGTAGTTTCTTCGCTGAAGCTTTCTTT	CASSFFAEAFF
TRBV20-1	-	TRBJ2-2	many	TGCAGTGCCTCGCACGCGGGGATTCCCGGGGATGGGCTGTTTTTT	CSASHAGIPGDGLFF
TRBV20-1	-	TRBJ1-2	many	TGCAGTGCTAGAGAGGGACCAAGGGAGGATGGCTACACCTTC	CSAREGPREDGYTF
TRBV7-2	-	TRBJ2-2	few	TGTGCCAGCAGCTTAAGGGGTGGGGGGGGCCTCACCGGGGAGCTGTTTTTT	CASSLRGGGGLTGELFF
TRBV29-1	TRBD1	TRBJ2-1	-	TGCAGCGCCGGACAGGGGGCTTACAATGAGCAGTTCTTC	CSAGQGAYNEQFF
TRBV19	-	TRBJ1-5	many	TGTGCCAGTAGTAACCCTGGACAGAGTTATAGCAATCAGCCCCAGCATTTT	CASSNPGQSYSNQPQHF
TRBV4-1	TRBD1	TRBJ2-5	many	TGCGCCAGCAGCCAATCAAGGACAGGGGGAATGGAGACCCAGTACTTC	CASSQSRTGGMETQYF
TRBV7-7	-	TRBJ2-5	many	TGTGCTAGCAGCTTATCAGGACAGCAAGAGACCCAGTACTTC	CASSLSGQQETQYF
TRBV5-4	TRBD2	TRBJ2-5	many	TGTGCCAGCAGGTCGGGGGGGAAAGAGACCCAGTACTTC	CASRSGGKETQYF
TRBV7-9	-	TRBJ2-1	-	TGTGCCAGCAGCTTAGTGGGTTCGTGGGGTGAGCAGTTCTTC	CASSLVGSWGEQFF
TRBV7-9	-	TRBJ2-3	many	TGTGCCAGCAGTTCAGATACGCAGTATTTT	CASSSDTQYF
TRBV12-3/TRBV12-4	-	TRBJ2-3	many	TGTGCCAGCAGTTTGAGCCTACCGGGGGCCCAAACGACAGATACGCAGTATTTT	CASSLSLPGAQTTDTQYF
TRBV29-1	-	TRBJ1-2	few	TGCAGCGACTTAAACTATGGCTACACCTTC	CSDLNYGYTF
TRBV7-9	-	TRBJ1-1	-	TGTGCCAGCAGCCACACCGGGTTGAACACTGAAGCTTTCTTT	CASSHTGLNTEAFF
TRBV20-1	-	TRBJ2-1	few	TGCAGTGCTAGAGACGGACGGAGCTCCTACAATGAGCAGTTCTTC	CSARDGRSSYNEQFF
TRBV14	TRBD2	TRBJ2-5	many	TGTGCCAGCAGCCAAGTTGGGACTAGCGGGTTGAAAGAGACCCAGTACTTC	CASSQVGTSGLKETQYF
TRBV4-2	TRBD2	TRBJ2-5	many	TGTGCCAGCAGCCAAGAGCCTAGCGGGGGGGCAGAGACCCAGTACTTC	CASSQEPSGGAETQYF
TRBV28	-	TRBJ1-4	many	TGTGCCAGCAGTAACCGGGACGGATCAACTAATGAAAAACTGTTTTTT	CASSNRDGSTNEKLFF
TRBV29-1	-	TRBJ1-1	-	TGCAGCGCCCTACGGGCCAACACTGAAGCTTTCTTT	CSALRANTEAFF
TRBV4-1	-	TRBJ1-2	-	TGCGCCAGCAGCCACCTTAACCAGAACTATGGCTACACCTTC	CASSHLNQNYGYTF
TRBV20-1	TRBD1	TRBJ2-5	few	TGCAGTGCTAGGGGGACAGGGGGGGTAGGGACCCAGTACTTC	CSARGTGGVGTQYF
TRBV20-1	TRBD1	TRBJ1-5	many	TGCAGTGGCCGGACAGGGGAGCGCCAGCCCCAGCATTTT	CSGRTGERQPQHF
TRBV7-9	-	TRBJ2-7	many	TGTGCCAGCAGCTTAGCAACCTACGAGCAGTACTTC	CASSLATYEQYF
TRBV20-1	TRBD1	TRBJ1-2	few	TGCAGTGTCCCACAGGGGGCATTTGGCTACACCTTC	CSVPQGAFGYTF
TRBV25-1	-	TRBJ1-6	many	TGTGCCAGCAGTGCGGTCATTTATAATTCACCCCTCCACTTT	CASSAVIYNSPLHF
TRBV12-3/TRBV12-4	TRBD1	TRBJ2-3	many	TGTGCCAGCAGGAGAACAGGGGATCGGACAGATACGCAGTATTTT	CASRRTGDRTDTQYF
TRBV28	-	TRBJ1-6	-	TGTGCCAGCAGTTTAGCGCAGGGCGGTTCACCCCTCCACTTT	CASSLAQGGSPLHF
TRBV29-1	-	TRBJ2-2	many	TGCAGCGTTGATATTCTTAACACCGGGGAGCTGTTTTTT	CSVDILNTGELFF
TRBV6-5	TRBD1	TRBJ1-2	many	TGTGCCAGCAGTCCGACAGGGGGCGGAAAGGGCTACACCTTC	CASSPTGGGKGYTF
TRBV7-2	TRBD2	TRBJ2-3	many	TGTGCCAGCAGCTTAAGGTCCAGCGGGGGGGGAGGAGATACGCAGTATTTT	CASSLRSSGGGGDTQYF
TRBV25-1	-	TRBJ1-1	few	TGTGCCAGCAAGGCCAGAGCTGAAGCTTTCTTT	CASKARAEAFF
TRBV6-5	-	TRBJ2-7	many	TGTGCCAGCAGTTACAAAAAGACAGGCTACGAGCAGTACTTC	CASSYKKTGYEQYF
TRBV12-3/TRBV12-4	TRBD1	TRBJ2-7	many	TGTGCCAGCAGTTACAGGGGAATCTCCTACGAGCAGTACTTC	CASSYRGISYEQYF
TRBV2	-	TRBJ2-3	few	TGTGCCAGCAGTGAAGCGCAGTCGGGTACGCAGTATTTT	CASSEAQSGTQYF
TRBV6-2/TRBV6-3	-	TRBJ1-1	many	TGTGCCAGCAGTTACCGGGCCAAGGGGTTTGGTGAAGCTTTCTTT	CASSYRAKGFGEAFF
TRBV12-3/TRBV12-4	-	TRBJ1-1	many	TGTGCCAGCAGTCACCGGGACGGCGCTTTCTTT	CASSHRDGAFF
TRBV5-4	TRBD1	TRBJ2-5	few	TGTGCCAGCGGGACCGACAGGGTTCAAGAGACCCAGTACTTC	CASGTDRVQETQYF
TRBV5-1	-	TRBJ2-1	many	TGCGCCAGCAGCTGGCTCTCGGGGGCCTACAATGAGCAGTTCTTC	CASSWLSGAYNEQFF
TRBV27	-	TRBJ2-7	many	TGTGCCAGCAGTTGGGGCAGTGTCTACGAGCAGTACTTC	CASSWGSVYEQYF
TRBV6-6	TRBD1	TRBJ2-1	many	TGTGCCAGCAGTTCTCAGACAGGGGCCTACAATGAGCAGTTCTTC	CASSSQTGAYNEQFF
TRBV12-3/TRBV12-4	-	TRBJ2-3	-	TGTGCCAGCACCACCCGGGATACGCAGTATTTT	CASTTRDTQYF
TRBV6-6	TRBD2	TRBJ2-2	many	TGTGCCAGCAGCCGGTGGGAGGGCACCACCGGGGAGCTGTTTTTT	CASSRWEGTTGELFF
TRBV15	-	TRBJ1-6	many	TGTGCCACCAGCAGCCGACAGGAAGCACCCCTCCACTTT	CATSSRQEAPLHF
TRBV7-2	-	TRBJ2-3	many	TGTGCCAGCAGCTCCTTCTTCACAGATACGCAGTATTTT	CASSSFFTDTQYF
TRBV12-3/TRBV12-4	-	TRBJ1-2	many	TGTGCCAGCAGCAACAGTATTAACTATGGCTACACCTTC	CASSNSINYGYTF
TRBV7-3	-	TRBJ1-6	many	TGTGCCAGCAGCTTAACGGGCAGGGGTTCACCCCTCCACTTT	CASSLTGRGSPLHF